Presented here are 16 T cell receptor beta chains from one specimen sequenced in a study of CD8 T cells in ankylosing spondylitis. TCRdb re-analysed the 5' RACE reads in MiXCR, keeping a single row per CDR3 protein. The sample holds about 150,000 distinct CDR3 sequences, 7% to 8% seen once. What was sequenced was blood, either unsorted or a sorted T cell fraction (not recorded which). The receptor source for this set is a female donor with ankylosing spondylitis or in good health (not recorded which).

This clonotype was picked up a small number of times. The rearrangement joins TRBV13 to TRBJ2-7; the match to TRBD1 covers 7 bases. V gave up 5 bases and J gave up 7 bases; unmatched junction bases: 8. Per the germline V gene, CDR1 is PRHDT and CDR2 is FYEKMQ (reference sequence). The CDR3 consists of 13 residues. The CDR3 protein is CASSLTGVEEQYF. DNA of the CDR3: TGTGCCAGCAGCCTTACAGGGGTGGAGGAGCAGTACTTC.

This clonotype was recorded at least ten times. The chain is built from TRBV24-1 and TRBJ2-1; the match to TRBD2 covers 7 bases. This CDR3 contains 12 residues. Trimming took 5 bases from V and 9 from J; bases not matched to a gene: 3. Germline V CDR1 and CDR2: KGHDR, SFDVKD. CDR3 in amino acids: CATSVGGGEQFF. DNA of the CDR3: TGTGCCACCAGTGTGGGCGGGGGTGAGCAGTTCTTC.

This clonotype showed up many times. V is TRBV20-1 and J is TRBJ2-7; D is ambiguous. V gave up 5 bases and J gave up 0 bases, with 17 bases separating them. Germline CDR1 is DFQATT and CDR2 is SNEGSKA (reference sequence). CDR3 length: 15 residues. CDR3: CSAYNRYKSSYEQYF. CDR3 DNA sequence: TGCAGTGCTTACAATAGATACAAGAGCTCCTACGAGCAGTACTTC.

There are many counts of this clonotype. The V call is TRBV7-6, the J call TRBJ1-6, with TRBD1 matching over 8 bases. V gave up 5 bases and J gave up 7 bases; unmatched junction bases: 7. The V gene's germline CDR1 is SGHVS and CDR2 FNYEAQ. This CDR3 is 15 amino acids long. As DNA, the CDR3 is TGTGCCAGCAGCGAGACAGGGGCGCTGAATTCACCCCTCCACTTT. It codes for CASSETGALNSPLHF.

The chain has TRBV12-3 or TRBV12-4 and TRBJ2-7, with D perhaps TRBD1 (5 bases). V was clipped by 3 bases and J by 6 bases, with 9 bases between them. The CDR3 consists of 12 residues. CDR3 bases: TGTGCCAGCAGTTTTGGGGCCCTCGAGCAGTACTTC. This codes for CASSFGALEQYF.

Points on this clonotype: Relative to the germline gene, one junction end is altered; a read error may explain this. This sequence joins TRBV19 and TRBJ1-1; a possible D gene is TRBD1 (5 bases). Germline CDR1 LNHDA, CDR2 SQIVND (reference sequence). This CDR3 is 14 amino acids long. The CDR3 coding sequence is TGTGCCGGTAGTCTTCGGGACTCGAACACTGAAGCTTTCTTT. Translation: CAGSLRDSNTEAFF. The full variable domain, its missing parts supplied by reference TRBV19 and TRBJ1-1, is DGGITQSPKYLFRKEGQNVTLSCEQNLNHDAMYWYRQDPGQGLRLIYYSQIVNDFQKGDIAEGYSVSREKKESFPLTVTSAQKNPTAFYLCAGSLRDSNTEAFFGQGTRLTVV.

This clonotype has ten or more counts. The chain joins TRBV19 to TRBJ1-1; a weak D match, TRBD1 (6 bases). Germline lookup yields CDR1 LNHDA and CDR2 SQIVND (reference sequence). There are 14 residues in the CDR3. V lost 5 bases and J lost 5, with 15 bases in between. The CDR3: CASSSGTWGTEAFF. As DNA, the CDR3 is TGTGCCAGTAGTTCCGGGACATGGGGTACTGAAGCTTTCTTT.

This clonotype was recorded at least ten times. The rearrangement joins TRBV29-1 to TRBJ2-3; tentatively, D is TRBD1 (6 bases). This CDR3 spans 16 amino acids. Germline V gene data show CDR1 as SQVTM and CDR2 as ANQGSEA. V dropped 4 bases and J dropped 0 bases, with 17 bases sitting between them. CDR3 region: CSVGVARGSSTDTQYF. The CDR3 DNA reads TGCAGCGTTGGGGTAGCGAGGGGGTCTAGCACAGATACGCAGTATTTT.

Many counts were recorded for this clonotype. V gene TRBV24-1 combines with J gene TRBJ2-5; D remains ambiguous. V lost 2 bases and J lost 5, with 14 bases in between. The CDR3 has 15 amino acids. From germline, CDR1 is KGHDR and CDR2 SFDVKD. DNA for the CDR3: TGTGCCACCAGTGATTCCCCGGCCGAACCGGAGACCCAGTACTTC. Translated: CATSDSPAEPETQYF.

The chain carries TRBV5-6 and TRBJ2-1; no clear D. Germline CDR1 and CDR2: SGHDT and YYEEEE. The CDR3 has 16 residues. Trimming took off 0 bases at V and 0 bases at J, with 10 bases between the two ends. CDR3 sequence (DNA): TGTGCCAGCAGCTTGGATCCAGCCTTCTCCTACAATGAGCAGTTCTTC. Amino acid sequence: CASSLDPAFSYNEQFF.

The chain joins TRBV20-1 to TRBJ2-1; D gene ambiguous. V dropped 5 bases and J dropped 6 bases, with 11 bases sitting between them. This CDR3 has 12 residues. The germline V gene has CDR1 DFQATT and CDR2 SNEGSKA (reference sequence). CDR3 region: CSARVSPNEQFF. As DNA, the CDR3 is TGCAGTGCTCGTGTATCACCCAATGAGCAGTTCTTC.

This chain links TRBV11-1 with TRBJ1-5; no definite D call. Per germline, CDR1 SGHAT and CDR2 FQDESV (reference sequence). Trimming stripped 1 base from V and 0 bases from J, with 19 bases between. CDR3 size: 19 residues. The CDR3 region is CASSLESALGANSNQPQHF. The CDR3 DNA reads TGTGCCAGCAGCTTAGAGAGCGCGTTGGGTGCTAATAGCAATCAGCCCCAGCATTTT.

The chain links TRBV20-1 to TRBJ2-3; 10 bases line up with TRBD2. CDR1 and CDR2 (germline): DFQATT, SNEGSKA (reference sequence). The CDR3 contains 15 residues. V was pared by 0 bases and J by 3 bases, with 3 bases of the junction left unmatched. The CDR3 DNA follows: TGCAGTGCTAGAGAAGCGGGGGGGCCGACAGATACGCAGTATTTT. Amino acid sequence: CSAREAGGPTDTQYF.

This clonotype has ten or more counts. The gene calls are TRBV20-1 and TRBJ1-2; D perhaps matches TRBD1 (6 bases). Germline V gives CDR1 DFQATT, CDR2 SNEGSKA (reference sequence). The CDR3 loop spans 13 amino acids. V lost 5 bases and J lost 2, with 12 bases in between. CDR3 sequence: CSASTGQNYGYTF. Written as DNA, the CDR3 is TGCAGTGCTTCAACAGGGCAAAACTATGGCTACACCTTC.

This clonotype was recorded many times. The chain is built from TRBV7-6 and TRBJ2-1, with 7 bases identical to TRBD1. J was trimmed by 8 bases and V by 1 base; bases with no gene match: 8. This CDR3 spans 15 amino acids. Looked up from germline, CDR1 is SGHVS and CDR2 is FNYEAQ. CDR3 sequence: CASSLGRGLRDEQFF. CDR3 nucleotides: TGTGCCAGCAGCTTAGGTAGGGGGCTTAGGGATGAGCAGTTCTTC.

This clonotype was recorded at least ten times. V is TRBV28 and J is TRBJ2-3, with a possible D match to TRBD2 (6 bases). Germline V gene data show CDR1 as MDHEN and CDR2 as SYDVKM. The CDR3 runs to 14 residues. The V gene lost 4 bases and the J gene lost 6 bases, with 14 bases spanning the gap. This CDR3 reads CASSSRGNGDTQYF. CDR3 in DNA: TGTGCCAGCAGTTCGCGGGGCAACGGGGATACGCAGTATTTT.